A single sample gave rise to the 18 T cell receptor beta chains below, sequenced in a study of blood T cell repertoires in COVID-19 (dated by TCRdb to 2020 to 2021). The library was prepared using the immunoSEQ multiplex PCR assay. What TCRdb holds here is the immuneACCESS table cut down to in-frame rearrangements. Part of the clones is not present; checked against another copy, under half of the missing clones reflect an unresolved V gene, and the others are unexplained. This sample comprises approximately 240,000 clones, about 93% of them detected only once. Clones ranked in the top ten supply approximately 1.9% of the sample. The specimen sequenced was PBMCs or T cells enriched from blood (not recorded which). Receptor source: a woman aged 18-29 years who had recovered from COVID-19.

CDR3 loop: CASSIDGRHPYTGELFF. CDR3 nucleotides: TGTGCCAGTAGTATAGATGGGAGGCATCCGTACACCGGGGAGCTGTTTTTT. The J gene is TRBJ2-2, the V gene TRBV19, with D possibly TRBD2 on 6 matching bases. V lost 0 bases and J lost 3, with 14 bases in between. Germline V gene data show CDR1 as LNHDA and CDR2 as SQIVND (reference sequence). The CDR3 totals 17 residues.

The chain uses TRBV5-6 and TRBJ2-1; D is uncertain. Germline assignment: CDR1 SGHDT and CDR2 YYEEEE. V lost 1 base, J lost 3 bases, and 8 bases lay in between. The CDR3 loop spans 14 amino acids. CDR3 region: CASSLSYYYNEQFF. The CDR3 DNA is TGTGCCAGCAGCTTGAGTTACTACTACAATGAGCAGTTCTTC. Variable domain in full (rest from reference TRBV5-6 and TRBJ2-1): DAGVTQSPTHLIKTRGQQVTLRCSPKSGHDTVSWYQQALGQGPQFIFQYYEEEERQRGNFPDRFSGHQFPNYSSELNVNALLLGDSALYLCASSLSYYYNEQFFGPGTRLTVL.

This chain links TRBV19 with TRBJ1-4, with 9 bases matching TRBD1. The length of the CDR3 is 16 residues. Germline CDR1 reads LNHDA; CDR2 reads SQIVND (reference sequence). V dropped 7 bases and J dropped 5; count of bases not matched to a gene: 11. CDR3 in DNA: TGTGCCAGTAAGGGGACAGGGATTCGTTGGAATGAAAAACTGTTTTTT. The encoded protein is CASKGTGIRWNEKLFF.

This chain links TRBV5-1 with TRBJ1-1; maybe TRBD1 (5 bases). This CDR3 is built from 15 residues. CDR1 and CDR2 (germline): SGHRS, YFSETQ. Trimming pared 4 bases from V and 3 bases from J, leaving 16 bases between. This CDR3 reads CASSPGAHWDTEAFF. In DNA, the CDR3 is TGCGCCAGCAGCCCTGGGGCTCATTGGGACACTGAAGCTTTCTTT.

The chain combines TRBV19 with TRBJ2-2; 10 bases align to TRBD1. The V segment lost 5 bases and the J segment 6 bases; nucleotides outside the gene matches: 6. This CDR3 has 15 residues. CDR1 is LNHDA and CDR2 is SQIVND in the germline V gene (reference sequence). The DNA for the CDR3 is TGTGCCAGTAGTCCGGGACAGGGGACCGCCGGGGAGCTGTTTTTT. This gives the protein CASSPGQGTAGELFF.

J is TRBJ2-2 and V is TRBV7-8, with 7 bases that match TRBD2. V gave up 5 bases and J gave up 1 base; unmatched junction bases: 10. Looked up from germline, CDR1 is SGHVS and CDR2 is FQNEAQ. The length of the CDR3 is 17 residues. CDR3 bases: TGTGCCAGCAGCCGCGAGCCAGCGGGATGGAACACCGGGGAGCTGTTTTTT. It specifies CASSREPAGWNTGELFF.

The chain combines TRBV5-5 with TRBJ2-1; D perhaps matches TRBD2 (6 bases). The CDR3 spans 15 residues. Germline-derived CDR1 and CDR2 are SGHKS and YYEKEE (reference sequence). V lost 4 bases, J lost 2 bases, and 13 bases lay in between. CDR3 sequence (DNA): TGTGCCAGCAGCGGGGGACTGGGCCCCTACAATGAGCAGTTCTTC. This encodes CASSGGLGPYNEQFF.

The chain is built from TRBV7-2 and TRBJ1-2; 8 bases are a match to TRBD1. Germline V CDR1 and CDR2: SGHTA, FQGNSA. The trim removed 2 bases at V and 5 bases at J, leaving 4 bases unmatched. The CDR3 covers 14 residues. The CDR3: CASSLITGGYGYTF. CDR3 bases: TGTGCCAGCAGCTTAATAACAGGGGGGTATGGCTACACCTTC.

The chain has TRBV27 and TRBJ2-3; 8 bases agree with TRBD1. V dropped 2 bases and J dropped 1; count of bases not matched to a gene: 2. The CDR3 has 15 amino acids. Germline values: CDR1 MNHEY, CDR2 SMNVEV (reference sequence). CDR3 sequence reads: CASSLVTGGTDTQYF. DNA of the CDR3: TGTGCCAGCAGTTTAGTGACAGGGGGCACAGATACGCAGTATTTT.

The V and J genes are TRBV7-9 and TRBJ2-3; D gene unclear. Trimming took 4 bases from V and 0 from J, leaving 23 bases between them. Germline CDR1 reads SEHNR; CDR2 reads FQNEAQ (reference sequence). The CDR3 covers 19 residues. The CDR3 is CASSSANPHLPPSTDTQYF. CDR3 in DNA: TGTGCCAGCAGCTCTGCCAACCCTCACTTGCCACCTAGCACAGATACGCAGTATTTT.

CDR3 coding DNA: TGTGCCAGCAGCAAATTCGCAGGGGGGAGGACTGAAGCTTTCTTT. This gives the protein CASSKFAGGRTEAFF. The rearrangement joins TRBV21-1 to TRBJ1-1; the table's D call, TRBD1, has no DNA check behind it. TRBV21-1 is a pseudogene segment. The CDR3 extends over 15 amino acids.

The chain employs TRBV5-4 and TRBJ2-7, with a tentative D call TRBD1 (5 bases). Germline CDR1 SGHNT, CDR2 YYREEE (reference sequence). The CDR3 spans 15 residues. Trimming cost V 1 base and J 0 bases, with 11 bases left between them. CDR3 protein: CASSLSGLSSYEQYF. The CDR3 DNA reads as TGTGCCAGCAGCTTGTCAGGGTTGAGCTCCTACGAGCAGTACTTC.

The V and J genes are TRBV9 and TRBJ2-7, with 9 positions matching TRBD1. CDR1 and CDR2 (germline): SGDLS, YYNGEE. The CDR3 runs 13 residues. Germline trimming cut 4 bases from V and 6 bases from J; bases unmatched to any gene: 5. Here the CDR3 reads CASSPGQGVEQYF. CDR3 coding DNA: TGTGCCAGCAGCCCGGGACAGGGTGTCGAGCAGTACTTC.

The chain carries TRBV29-1 and TRBJ1-1; D is unresolved. Germline CDR1 is SQVTM and CDR2 is ANQGSEA. The CDR3 is 13 residues long. Between the trimmed V and J ends, which lost 6 bases and 1 base, there was a span of 12 bases. CDR3 sequence: CSVQTSGNTEAFF. The CDR3 coding sequence is TGCAGCGTGCAGACGTCAGGGAACACTGAAGCTTTCTTT.

The chain joins TRBV19 to TRBJ1-3; D gene uncertain. The CDR3 runs 14 residues. The germline V gene has CDR1 LNHDA and CDR2 SQIVND (reference sequence). Trimming pared 7 bases from V and 4 bases from J, leaving 14 bases between. The CDR3 is CASTTPTGGNTIYF. CDR3 DNA sequence: TGTGCCAGTACAACTCCAACGGGGGGAAACACCATATATTTT.

The CDR3 DNA reads TGTGCCAGCATGGGAGGGACTGTAAACAATGAGCAGTTCTTC. This codes for CASMGGTVNNEQFF. V is TRBV2 and J is TRBJ2-1; 7 positions agree with TRBD2. This CDR3 spans 14 amino acids. Germline assignment: CDR1 SNHLY and CDR2 FYNNEI. After removal of 7 bases from V and 5 bases from J, the junction contained 8 bases not matched to a gene.

This clone was detected only once. This chain joins TRBV27 and TRBJ1-2; TRBD1 matches 10 bases. J was trimmed by 5 bases and V by 4 bases; bases with no gene match: 16. This CDR3 region has 18 residues. Germline loops: CDR1 MNHEY, CDR2 SMNVEV (reference sequence). Here the CDR3 reads CASSSHQPRQGAGYGYTF. The CDR3 DNA reads as TGTGCCAGCAGTTCCCACCAACCGCGACAGGGGGCTGGGTATGGCTACACCTTC.

This clone was counted once. The gene calls are TRBV7-3 and TRBJ2-5; TRBD2 agrees at 8 bases. Trimming cost V 0 bases and J 5 bases; bases outside gene matches: 5. The CDR3 totals 15 residues. Germline V CDR1 and CDR2: SGHTA, FQGTGA. This CDR3 is CASSLTSGRFETQYF. The CDR3 region has the DNA TGTGCCAGCAGCTTAACGAGCGGGAGATTTGAGACCCAGTACTTC.